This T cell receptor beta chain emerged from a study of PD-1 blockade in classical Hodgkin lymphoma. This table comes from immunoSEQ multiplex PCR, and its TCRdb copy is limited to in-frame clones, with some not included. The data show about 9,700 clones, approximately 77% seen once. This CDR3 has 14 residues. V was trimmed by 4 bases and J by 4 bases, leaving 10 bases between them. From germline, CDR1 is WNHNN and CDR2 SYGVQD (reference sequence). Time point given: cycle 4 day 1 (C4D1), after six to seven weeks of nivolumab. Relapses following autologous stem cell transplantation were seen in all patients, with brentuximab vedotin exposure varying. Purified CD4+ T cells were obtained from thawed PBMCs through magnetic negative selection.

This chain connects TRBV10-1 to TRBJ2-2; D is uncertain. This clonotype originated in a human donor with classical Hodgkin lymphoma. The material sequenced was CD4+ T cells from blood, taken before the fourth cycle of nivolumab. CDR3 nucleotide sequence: TGCGCCAGCAGTGGGGGAACGGGCACCGGGGAGCTGTTTTTT. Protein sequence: CASSGGTGTGELFF.